The rows below give T cell receptor beta chains drawn from one sample of a study of blood T cell repertoires in COVID-19. Clones were read by immunoSEQ multiplex PCR, and TCRdb kept only the in-frame ones, dropping some. The repertoire has about 390,000 clones, more than 75% of them found once; the top ten carry 10%. The sequenced material came from PBMCs or T cells enriched from blood (not recorded which). The receptors were gathered from a woman aged 50 to 65 who had recovered from COVID-19. Both conserved end residues are part of each CDR3. Expanded clones are given a class, and other clones once, few, many or no size at all.

v_call,clone_size,j_call,cdr3_aa
TRBV27,NA,TRBJ1-2,CASSLLGTADGYTF
TRBV5-1,NA,TRBJ1-3,CASSQRPTQGTGNTIYF
TRBV5-1,NA,TRBJ2-6,CASSLEGHVSGANVLTF
TRBV30,NA,TRBJ1-1,CAWRPYPGWNTEAFF
TRBV10-3,many,TRBJ1-2,CAISADRGYGYTF
TRBV4-3,NA,TRBJ1-2,CASSQDYAGFYGYTF
TRBV18,NA,TRBJ1-4,CASSPPGVPGEKLFF
TRBV27,once,TRBJ1-1,CASSEYFAADRNTEAFF
TRBV4-3,NA,TRBJ1-1,CASSQDSTGMNTEAFF
TRBV13,few,TRBJ2-5,CASSPGFGETQYF
TRBV2,NA,TRBJ1-2,CASSEVQGSAGGYGYTF
TRBV7-3,few,TRBJ2-1,CASSASGTSGPNEQFF
TRBV29-1,NA,TRBJ2-5,CSVEDSQETQYF
TRBV5-5,once,TRBJ1-1,CASSLESTEAFF
TRBV27,NA,TRBJ1-4,CASTAGANEKLFF
TRBV2,NA,TRBJ1-1,CASSLKQGMNTEAFF
TRBV19,once,TRBJ2-1,CASSIPGHGSREQFF
TRBV3-1/TRBV3-2,few,TRBJ1-6,CASSQNQGGSPLHF
TRBV7-2,NA,TRBJ1-4,CASSPGRSAGKLFF
TRBV2,NA,TRBJ1-1,CASSEPAAGYTEAFF
TRBV6-5,NA,TRBJ2-2,CASSRTSGGPGELFF
TRBV5-1,NA,TRBJ1-1,CASSLYRVGAEAFF
TRBV28,NA,TRBJ1-2,CASSLGQLTNYGYTF
TRBV11-2,NA,TRBJ1-5,CASSYTPYQPQHF
TRBV18,NA,TRBJ2-1,CASSSKGESYNEQFF
TRBV7-6,NA,TRBJ2-7,CASSLSVGGPSYEQYF
TRBV24-1,NA,TRBJ2-6,CATSDGPGTGFSGANVLTF
TRBV2,NA,TRBJ1-2,CASSEPQGPNYGYTF
TRBV4-2,NA,TRBJ2-7,CASSLAAGRGDEQYF
TRBV7-2,NA,TRBJ2-1,CASSILRVDADKKQFF
TRBV2,NA,TRBJ2-1,CASSDWAGAYNEQFF
TRBV5-1,NA,TRBJ1-4,CASSLGDRDNEKLFF
TRBV4-3,NA,TRBJ1-1,CASSQGQGAGEAFF
TRBV2,NA,TRBJ1-1,CASSARQARTEAFF
TRBV5-1,NA,TRBJ1-3,CASSLGGRVSGNTIYF
TRBV11-3,NA,TRBJ2-2,CASSSLAGGLDTGELFF
TRBV7-2,NA,TRBJ1-1,CASSSHAGTEAFF
TRBV9,NA,TRBJ2-1,CASSVAGGQYNEQFF
TRBV27,NA,TRBJ2-3,CASTGLAGAITDTQYF
TRBV6-5,NA,TRBJ1-2,CASSYSRDRGIYGYTF
TRBV28,NA,TRBJ1-5,CASSLVQSNQPQHF
TRBV5-1,NA,TRBJ1-2,CASRTANYGYTF
TRBV6-2/TRBV6-3,NA,TRBJ1-1,CASSFTRDRGPGGTEAFF
TRBV5-6,NA,TRBJ1-1,CASSLVAGLREAFF
TRBV28,NA,TRBJ1-6,CASTGQLQSPLHF
TRBV7-6,once,TRBJ2-6,CASSFRTGRFGANVLTF
TRBV3-1/TRBV3-2,NA,TRBJ2-4,CASSQGAKNIQYF
TRBV10-3,NA,TRBJ2-7,CAISETSDEQYF
TRBV18,NA,TRBJ1-6,CASSEGTVNSPLHF
TRBV9,NA,TRBJ1-2,CASSTHSDRMADYGYTF
TRBV18,NA,TRBJ1-6,CASQRQGVDSPLHF
TRBV9,NA,TRBJ2-5,CASSATGEGETQYF
TRBV7-7,NA,TRBJ2-1,CASSLGLDRHNEQFF
TRBV30,NA,TRBJ1-5,CAWSVMWDRGNQPQHF
TRBV28,NA,TRBJ1-3,CASSPPGTGFGVSSGNTIYF
TRBV10-3,NA,TRBJ2-2,CAISPTGLTGELFF
TRBV19,NA,TRBJ1-5,CACSQEINQPQHF
TRBV3-1/TRBV3-2,once,TRBJ1-1,CASTIYPRRTEAFF